The 8 T cell receptor beta chains given below trace back to one sample, sequenced in a study of blood T cells in healthy people across ages. Alongside a J-beta primer mix, a sample-barcoded 5' primer served in a second PCR lasting roughly 7 to 11 cycles. TCRdb used MiXCR to reprocess the 5' RACE reads, holding one entry per CDR3 protein. This sample yields just under 550,000 distinct CDR3 sequences, of which less than 25% are seen a single time; roughly 9% belongs to the top ten. This sample was also put to use in a study of T cells of mothers and their children.

Sequenced: blood. These receptors were collected from a boy aged 10-17 years in good health.

This chain uses TRBV9 with TRBJ1-2; the D gene is possibly TRBD1 (5 bases). CDR3 length equals 12 residues. Germline V lookup: CDR1 SGDLS, CDR2 YYNGEE. V was trimmed by 8 bases and J by 2 bases, leaving 10 bases between them. CDR3 loop: CASRWGNYGYTF. Written as DNA, the CDR3 is TGTGCCAGTCGATGGGGCAACTATGGCTACACCTTC.

The chain joins TRBV10-3 to TRBJ1-1; TRBD1 agrees at 8 bases. Trimming removed 6 bases from V and 1 base from J; junction bases left unmatched: 4. Germline V lookup: CDR1 ENHRY, CDR2 SYGVKD. This CDR3 spans 14 amino acids. As DNA, the CDR3 is TGTGCCATCAGGTTGACAGGGGCGAACACTGAAGCTTTCTTT. Protein sequence: CAIRLTGANTEAFF.

As concerns this clonotype: This likely comes from a read error, as the CDR3 has no conserved phenylalanine or tryptophan at its end. The chain uses TRBV14 and TRBJ2-5, with D possibly TRBD1 on 6 matching bases. The assigned J gene may be wrong: the sequence end matches TRBJ2-7 better. Germline V gives CDR1 SGHDN, CDR2 FVKESK. This CDR3 is 15 amino acids long. The DNA of the CDR3 is TGTGCCAGCAGTCCGTTCTGGGACAAGCCCTACGAGCAGTACTTG. Translating gives CASSPFWDKPYEQYL.

This clonotype was picked up a small number of times. CDR3 sequence reads: CASNQGLYGYTF. The CDR3 DNA reads TGTGCCAGCAACCAGGGACTCTATGGCTACACCTTC. This chain connects TRBV7-9 to TRBJ1-2, with a tentative D call TRBD1 (5 bases). This CDR3 contains 12 residues. Germline lookup yields CDR1 SEHNR and CDR2 FQNEAQ (reference sequence). V was trimmed by 7 bases and J by 4 bases, leaving 10 bases between them.

The chain employs TRBV5-5 and TRBJ2-3; 7 bases agree with TRBD1. The CDR3 loop spans 16 amino acids. Germline V gene sequence: CDR1 SGHKS, CDR2 YYEKEE (reference sequence). The V gene end was trimmed by 3 bases and the J gene end by 1 base; junction bases not matched to a gene: 8. CDR3 sequence: CASSYGTDLRTDTQYF. The CDR3 DNA follows: TGTGCCAGCAGCTATGGGACAGACCTTCGCACAGATACGCAGTATTTT.

This clonotype showed up just a few times. The chain joins TRBV27 to TRBJ2-6; 7 bases are a match to TRBD1. Trimming at V came to 4 bases and at J to 7 bases, leaving 7 bases not matched to a gene. Germline values: CDR1 MNHEY, CDR2 SMNVEV (reference sequence). The CDR3 is made up of 15 amino acids. The CDR3 region is CASSSRQGVANVLTF. The CDR3 coding sequence is TGTGCCAGCAGTTCCCGACAGGGAGTTGCCAACGTCCTGACTTTC.

This clonotype was seen a few times. This rearrangement joins TRBV4-1 to TRBJ2-7; 9 nucleotides line up with TRBD1. J was trimmed by 2 bases and V by 1 base; bases with no gene match: 6. This CDR3 is 16 amino acids long. Germline lookup yields CDR1 MGHRA and CDR2 YSYEKL. The CDR3 region has the DNA TGCGCCAGCAGCCAAGTCGTGGGACAGGGAACCTACGAGCAGTACTTC. This translates into CASSQVVGQGTYEQYF.

This clonotype was detected only a few times. J is TRBJ1-1 and V is TRBV5-4; 9 nucleotides line up with TRBD1. The V gene's germline CDR1 is SGHNT and CDR2 YYREEE (reference sequence). Trimming cost V 5 bases and J 0 bases; bases outside gene matches: 5. The CDR3 extends over 15 amino acids. The CDR3: CASSSDRGLNTEAFF. CDR3 nucleotides: TGTGCCAGCAGTAGCGACAGGGGGTTGAACACTGAAGCTTTCTTT.